Presented here are 24 T cell receptor beta chains from one specimen sequenced in a study of OX40 agonist ivuxolimab in advanced cancers. Libraries were constructed by the immunoSEQ multiplex PCR assay. TCRdb's version of the immuneACCESS table is confined to in-frame rearrangements and falls short of the full clone set. An unresolved V gene accounts for under half of the shortfall where checked; the remainder is of unknown origin. The sample table records 75,000 to 100,000 clones; more than 80% of these occur just once. The ten largest clones add up to under 6.5% of the sample. Sequencing used CD4+ or CD8+ T cells sorted from blood, obtained in a trial of the OX40 agonist ivuxolimab. All receptors come from an adult with an advanced solid tumor such as melanoma, head and neck, liver or kidney cancer.

CDR3 amino acids: CASRPTGAGGNTIYF. The CDR3 coding sequence is TGTGCCAGCAGGCCTACAGGGGCGGGTGGAAACACCATATATTTT. This chain connects TRBV28 to TRBJ1-3, with 7 nucleotides matching TRBD1. The CDR3 has 15 amino acids. The V gene's germline CDR1 is MDHEN and CDR2 SYDVKM. V lost 6 bases to trimming and J lost 3 bases; unmatched junction nucleotides: 8.

This clone was found once. The chain joins TRBV10-3 to TRBJ1-3; D unclear. Trimming took off 5 bases at V and 6 bases at J, with 5 bases between the two ends. The CDR3 contains 11 residues. Germline V gene lookup returns CDR1 ENHRY and CDR2 SYGVKD. This CDR3 reads CAISLENTIYF. The CDR3, as DNA: TGTGCCATCAGTCTGGAAAACACCATATATTTT.

This clone was detected once. The chain couples TRBV19 to TRBJ2-1; 7 nucleotides agree with TRBD1. Germline CDR1 LNHDA, CDR2 SQIVND (reference sequence). This CDR3 contains 12 residues. The J segment lost 10 bases and the V segment lost 5 bases, leaving 5 bases of the junction unmatched. CDR3 sequence reads: CASSSGGWEQFF. As DNA, the CDR3 is TGTGCCAGTAGTTCAGGGGGATGGGAGCAGTTCTTC.

The chain has TRBV4-1 and TRBJ1-2; D unresolved. This CDR3 is built from 14 residues. The V gene's germline CDR1 is MGHRA and CDR2 YSYEKL. V was shortened by 0 bases and J by 2 bases, with 7 bases between the two germline ends. The CDR3 DNA is TGCGCCAGCAGCCAAGATTGGGAGAACTATGGCTACACCTTC. It translates to CASSQDWENYGYTF.

A word on this clone: Additional DNA sequences in this sample encode the identical CDR3. The CDR3 nucleotides read TGTGCCAGCAGCTCGCGGACTAGCGGCTACGAGCAGTACTTC. It is translated as CASSSRTSGYEQYF. The chain recombines TRBV5-4 with TRBJ2-7; 10 nucleotides line up with TRBD2. The CDR3 consists of 14 residues. The germline CDR1 and CDR2 sequences are SGHNT and YYREEE (reference sequence). V shed 3 bases, J shed 3 bases, and the junction held 3 bases outside the gene matches.

CDR3 in DNA: TGTGCCAGCAGCCCCACAGGCGGACAGTATGGCTACACCTTC. The encoded protein is CASSPTGGQYGYTF. V and J are TRBV4-2 and TRBJ1-2; D perhaps matches TRBD1 (6 bases). The V and J ends lost 4 bases and 5 bases respectively, with 14 bases between them. CDR1 LGHNA and CDR2 YNFKEQ come from the germline V gene. The CDR3 consists of 14 residues.

The chain uses TRBV5-1 and TRBJ2-3; tentatively, D is TRBD1 (5 bases). The V and J ends lost 4 bases and 9 bases respectively, with 9 bases between them. CDR3 length: 11 residues. Germline CDR1 SGHRS, CDR2 YFSETQ. The DNA for the CDR3 is TGCGCCAGCAGCGAACAGGCCACGCAGTATTTT. This translates into CASSEQATQYF.

V and J are TRBV2 and TRBJ2-5; 11 nucleotides align to TRBD2. The CDR3 has 16 amino acids. The V gene's germline CDR1 is SNHLY and CDR2 FYNNEI. With V trimmed by 4 bases and J by 4 bases, 8 bases remained unmatched. The CDR3 region has the DNA TGTGCCAGCAGTGCGATAGCGGGAGGGATACGAGAGACCCAGTACTTC. Protein product: CASSAIAGGIRETQYF.

The chain is built from TRBV7-3 and TRBJ2-1; 8 bases agree with TRBD1. The ends lost 4 bases at V and 7 bases at J; junction bases unmatched: 6. The length of the CDR3 is 14 residues. Germline V lookup: CDR1 SGHTA, CDR2 FQGTGA. CDR3 residues: CASSSGQGGNEQFF. CDR3 nucleotide sequence: TGTGCCAGCAGCTCCGGACAGGGTGGAAATGAGCAGTTCTTC.

The chain joins TRBV10-3 to TRBJ2-7, with 12 bases lining up with TRBD2. Unmatched junction bases numbered 13, after V lost 8 bases and J lost 2 bases. Germline loops: CDR1 ENHRY, CDR2 SYGVKD. The CDR3 totals 17 residues. This CDR3 is CAISRTSGAEVAYEQYF. Written as DNA, the CDR3 is TGTGCCATCTCCCGGACTAGCGGGGCCGAGGTGGCCTACGAGCAGTACTTC.

V and J are TRBV27 and TRBJ2-5; 13 bases align to TRBD2. Trimming took 3 bases from V and 5 from J; bases not matched to a gene: 12. Germline V lookup: CDR1 MNHEY, CDR2 SMNVEV (reference sequence). CDR3 length equals 18 residues. The CDR3 loop is CASSFLPMTSGRSETQYF. CDR3 coding DNA: TGTGCCAGCAGTTTTCTACCAATGACTAGCGGGAGGAGTGAGACCCAGTACTTC.

Only a few counts were recorded for this clone. The chain is built from TRBV14 and TRBJ2-6; TRBD1 is a possible D gene (5 bases). Germline values: CDR1 SGHDN, CDR2 FVKESK. This CDR3 is built from 21 residues. V was trimmed by 0 bases and J by 0 bases, leaving 21 bases between them. The CDR3: CASSQDWLDSRRTSGANVLTF. In DNA, the CDR3 is TGTGCCAGCAGCCAAGATTGGTTAGACAGTCGCCGTACCTCTGGGGCCAACGTCCTGACTTTC. The full variable domain, in which reference TRBV14 and TRBJ2-6 provide the parts outside the CDR3, is EAGVTQFPSHSVIEKGQTVTLRCDPISGHDNLYWYRRVMGKEIKFLLHFVKESKQDESGMPNNRFLAERTGGTYSTLKVQPAELEDSGVYFCASSQDWLDSRRTSGANVLTFGAGSRLTVL.

The rearrangement joins TRBV11-1 to TRBJ1-3; TRBD1 might be the D (5 bases). Germline V gene lookup returns CDR1 SGHAT and CDR2 FQDESV (reference sequence). Trimming shortened V by 5 bases and J by 4 bases, and 18 bases separated the two germline ends. This CDR3 has 16 amino acids. DNA of the CDR3: TGTGCCAGCAGCCGAAACCAGGGAACTACAGGAAACACCATATATTTT. Protein sequence: CASSRNQGTTGNTIYF.

The V call is TRBV7-3, the J call TRBJ2-2; D uncertain. The CDR3 runs to 11 residues. V lost 5 bases and J lost 8, with 6 bases in between. From germline, CDR1 is SGHTA and CDR2 FQGTGA. The CDR3: CASSIEGELFF. The CDR3, as DNA: TGTGCCAGCAGCATTGAAGGGGAGCTGTTTTTT.

As to this clone: Within the sample, other DNA sequences also encode this same CDR3. The chain links TRBV10-3 to TRBJ2-7; 9 bases align to TRBD1. The CDR3 extends over 18 amino acids. The germline gives CDR1 ENHRY, CDR2 SYGVKD. The ends lost 4 bases at V and 9 bases at J; junction bases unmatched: 22. CDR3 DNA: TGTGCCATCAGTGGCCAACAATTCACAGGGGGCGCTGGGCCCGGGCAGTACTTC. It specifies CAISGQQFTGGAGPGQYF.

The chain links TRBV7-2 to TRBJ2-7; 12 bases match TRBD2. Germline CDR1 SGHTA, CDR2 FQGNSA. The CDR3 runs 17 residues. With V trimmed by 0 bases and J by 5 bases, 8 bases remained unmatched. This chain's CDR3 is CASSLALLAGGRNEQYF. In DNA, the CDR3 is TGTGCCAGCAGCTTAGCGCTCCTAGCGGGGGGGCGGAACGAGCAGTACTTC.

This sequence joins TRBV10-1 and TRBJ2-5; 7 bases are shared with TRBD2. Germline-derived CDR1 and CDR2 are WNHNN and SYGVQD (reference sequence). The CDR3 contains 16 residues. Trimming at V came to 6 bases and at J to 3 bases, leaving 13 bases not matched to a gene. CDR3 sequence reads: CASRGGTFLGEETQYF. The CDR3 DNA reads TGCGCCAGCAGGGGGGGGACCTTCCTGGGGGAAGAGACCCAGTACTTC.

This clone was recorded once. The genes are TRBV6-6 and TRBJ1-5; D call uncertain. V lost 6 bases to trimming and J lost 3 bases, with 15 bases between them. This CDR3 spans 15 amino acids. Per the germline V gene, CDR1 is MNHNY and CDR2 is SVGAGI (reference sequence). CDR3: CASRPPGSYNQPQHF. Here the CDR3 DNA reads TGTGCCAGCAGACCCCCGGGCTCCTACAATCAGCCCCAGCATTTT.

The genes are TRBV19 and TRBJ1-1; TRBD1 is a possible D gene (6 bases). Per germline, CDR1 LNHDA and CDR2 SQIVND (reference sequence). The V and J ends lost 7 bases and 1 base respectively, with 19 bases between them. CDR3 size: 16 residues. This chain's CDR3 is CASTRNTGNRNTEAFF. The CDR3 DNA reads as TGTGCCAGTACCCGAAACACAGGGAATAGGAACACTGAAGCTTTCTTT.

This clone was counted only a few times. This chain joins TRBV5-8 and TRBJ1-5; D remains ambiguous. Trimming took 1 base from V and 5 from J, leaving 13 bases between them. Per germline, CDR1 SGHTS and CDR2 YDEGEE. The CDR3 spans 15 residues. CDR3 coding DNA: TGTGCCAGCAGCTTGTTCCGGGGTCCCTATCAGCCCCAGCATTTT. Residues: CASSLFRGPYQPQHF.

The chain joins TRBV19 to TRBJ1-5, with D hard to call. The germline V and J ends were trimmed by 1 base and 3 bases, with 7 bases remaining between them. This CDR3 has 14 amino acids. The V gene's germline CDR1 is LNHDA and CDR2 SQIVND (reference sequence). The CDR3 is CASSIVEVNQPQHF. DNA of the CDR3: TGTGCCAGTAGTATAGTGGAAGTCAATCAGCCCCAGCATTTT.

This CDR3 is CASSPAPEALNYGYTF. The CDR3 DNA reads as TGCGCCAGCAGCCCAGCTCCGGAGGCCCTTAACTATGGCTACACCTTC. This rearrangement joins TRBV4-1 to TRBJ1-2; no firm D call. CDR1 and CDR2 (germline): MGHRA, YSYEKL. This CDR3 is 16 amino acids long. Trimming took 4 bases from V and 1 from J, leaving 16 bases between them.

The genes are TRBV15 and TRBJ1-4, with D unclear. Trimming took 0 bases from V and 0 from J, leaving 5 bases between them. The CDR3 loop spans 15 amino acids. CDR1 and CDR2 from the germline V gene are LNHNV and YYDKDF (reference sequence). CDR3 sequence reads: CATSREPPTNEKLFF. The DNA of the CDR3 is TGTGCCACCAGCAGAGAACCACCAACTAATGAAAAACTGTTTTTT.

Here the CDR3 reads CASSPLVTDTQYF. CDR3 nucleotides: TGTGCCAGTAGCCCCTTAGTGACAGATACGCAGTATTTT. This chain connects TRBV19 to TRBJ2-3; D is undetermined. V shed 6 bases and J shed 3 bases, with 10 bases lying between them. Germline CDR1 and CDR2: LNHDA and SQIVND (reference sequence). The CDR3 contains 13 residues.